These 8 T cell receptor beta chains originate from one sample sequenced in a study of OX40 agonist ivuxolimab in advanced cancers. Clones were sequenced by immunoSEQ multiplex PCR, and TCRdb holds only the in-frame ones, with some missing. This table holds roughly 92,000 clones, approximately 92% found once. Sequenced here: CD4+ or CD8+ T cells sorted from blood, sampled in a trial of the OX40 agonist ivuxolimab. The source is an adult with an advanced solid tumor such as melanoma, head and neck, liver or kidney cancer.

This chain connects TRBV29-1 to TRBJ1-2, with D unresolved. The germline V and J ends were trimmed by 7 bases and 5 bases, with 14 bases remaining between them. CDR3 length: 12 amino acids. From germline, CDR1 is SQVTM and CDR2 ANQGSEA. The CDR3 is CSDYRYPYGYTF. CDR3 coding DNA: TGCAGCGACTACAGATATCCATATGGCTACACCTTC.

The chain links TRBV2 to TRBJ1-6, with 9 bases lining up with TRBD1. CDR1 and CDR2 (germline): SNHLY, FYNNEI. J gave up 4 bases and V 11 bases, and 6 bases lay outside the gene matches. The CDR3 consists of 14 residues. The CDR3, as DNA: TGTGCCGGGGGACAGGGTGATTATAATTCACCCCTCCACTTT. Amino acids: CAGGQGDYNSPLHF.

V usage is TRBV5-1 and J usage is TRBJ1-1, with 9 bases aligning to TRBD1. The CDR3 is 16 residues long. V lost 4 bases, J lost 9 bases, and 16 bases stayed unmatched. Germline V gene lookup returns CDR1 SGHRS and CDR2 YFSETQ. CDR3 amino acids: CASSAPTGGAGKKAFF. DNA for the CDR3: TGCGCCAGCAGCGCACCCACAGGGGGCGCAGGGAAAAAAGCTTTCTTT.

The CDR3 DNA sequence: TGTGCCAGCAGCCCTAGAGGGGAGGGAAGGACTAATGAAAAACTGTTTTTT. This gives the protein CASSPRGEGRTNEKLFF. This chain uses TRBV9 with TRBJ1-4, with a possible D match to TRBD1 (5 bases). Per the germline V gene, CDR1 is SGDLS and CDR2 is YYNGEE. The germline V and J ends were trimmed by 4 bases and 2 bases, with 18 bases remaining between them. CDR3 length equals 17 residues.

Written as DNA, the CDR3 is TGTGCCAGCAGCGTAGCCCGGGACAGGGGGACTTTATCCTATGGCTACACCTTC. It is translated as CASSVARDRGTLSYGYTF. The V call is TRBV9, the J call TRBJ1-2; 11 nucleotides match TRBD1. V gave up 0 bases and J gave up 4 bases; unmatched junction bases: 11. The CDR3 length is 18 residues. The germline gives CDR1 SGDLS, CDR2 YYNGEE.

The chain has TRBV6-5 and TRBJ2-6, with D tentatively TRBD1 (5 bases). Trimming stripped 6 bases from V and 1 base from J, with 10 bases between. This CDR3 comprises 15 residues. Germline V gives CDR1 MNHEY, CDR2 SVGAGI. The CDR3 loop is CASSITGSGANVLTF. The CDR3, as DNA: TGTGCCAGCAGCATAACAGGATCTGGGGCCAACGTCCTGACTTTC.

CDR3 nucleotide sequence: TGTGCCAGCAGCCCCCACTTAATGAACACTGAAGCTTTCTTT. Protein: CASSPHLMNTEAFF. This sequence joins TRBV27 and TRBJ1-1; D remains unclear. CDR1 MNHEY and CDR2 SMNVEV come from the germline V gene (reference sequence). V lost 6 bases and J lost 0, with 11 bases in between. The CDR3 has 14 residues.

The chain combines TRBV25-1 with TRBJ2-1, with 12 bases that match TRBD2. The V gene end was trimmed by 7 bases and the J gene end by 6 bases; junction bases not matched to a gene: 4. Per germline, CDR1 MGHDK and CDR2 SYGVNS. The CDR3 is 14 amino acids. Here the CDR3 reads CASKGLAGPNEQFF. CDR3 nucleotide sequence: TGTGCCAGCAAGGGACTAGCGGGCCCCAATGAGCAGTTCTTC.